This T cell receptor (beta chain) was obtained from a study of T cell responses to AZD1222 COVID-19 vaccine. In regard to this clone: The junction and the germline gene differ at one end; a read error may be behind it.

CDR1 is SGHTA and CDR2 is FQGNSA in the germline V gene. CDR3 length: 16 amino acids. TCRdb keeps only in-frame clones here, not all; method: immunoSEQ multiplex PCR. The sample lists 150,000 or so clones, roughly nine tenths occurring once. This receptor was identified in an adult who received the AZD1222 COVID-19 vaccine. The sample was peripheral blood, taken 28 days after the second AZD1222 dose. The chain employs TRBV7-2 and TRBJ1-5; maybe TRBD1 (5 bases). The DNA for the CDR3 is TGTGCCAGCAGCTTAGGAGCTCAGGGAAGCACTCAGCCCCAGCATTTT. It yields the protein CASSLGAQGSTQPQHF.